The entry below describes one TCR beta chain. Its antigen is currently unknown. These data originate in a study of cytomegalovirus exposure and HLA in healthy donors. Study details: The roughly 110 validation repertoires were reported in a later analysis to have been generated on the same platform as the roughly 700 first-cohort repertoires. Study-level results: The authors enumerated 180 or so TCR beta chains as linked to cytomegalovirus.

Only in-frame clones appear in the TCRdb table, and some are missing; sequencing was by immunoSEQ multiplex PCR. This table holds a few hundred thousand clones, around 87% found once. With 3 bases removed from V and 6 bases from J, the gap between germline ends came to 16 bases. The CDR3 contains 15 residues. Germline CDR1 SGDLS, CDR2 YYNGEE. A roughly 120-subject validation cohort, separate from the roughly 680-subject first cohort, supplied the donors. This clonotype was obtained from a woman aged 18 to 35 in good health and CMV-seronegative. The sample consisted of PBMCs. The J gene is TRBJ2-1, the V gene TRBV9; possible D gene TRBD2, 6 bases. DNA for the CDR3: TGTGCCAGCAGCGAAAACAGCGGGTTGGGCAATGAGCAGTTCTTC. It encodes CASSENSGLGNEQFF.